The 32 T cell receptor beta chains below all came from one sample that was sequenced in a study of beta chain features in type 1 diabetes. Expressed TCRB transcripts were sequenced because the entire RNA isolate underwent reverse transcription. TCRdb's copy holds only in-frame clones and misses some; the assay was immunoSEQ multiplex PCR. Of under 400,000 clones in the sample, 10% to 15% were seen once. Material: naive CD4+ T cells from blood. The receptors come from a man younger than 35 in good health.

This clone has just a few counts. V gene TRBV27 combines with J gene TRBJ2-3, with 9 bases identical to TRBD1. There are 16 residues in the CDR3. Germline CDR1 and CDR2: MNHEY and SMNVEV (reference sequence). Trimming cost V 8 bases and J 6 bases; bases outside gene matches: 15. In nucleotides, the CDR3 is TGTGCCAGCGGAAAGGCACAGGGGGCACGGTCGGATACGCAGTATTTT. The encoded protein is CASGKAQGARSDTQYF.

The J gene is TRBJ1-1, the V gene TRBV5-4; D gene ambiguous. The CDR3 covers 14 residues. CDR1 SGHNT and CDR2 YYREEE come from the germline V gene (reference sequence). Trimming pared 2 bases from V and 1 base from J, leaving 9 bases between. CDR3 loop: CASSLPAPNTEAFF. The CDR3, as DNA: TGTGCCAGCAGCTTACCCGCGCCGAACACTGAAGCTTTCTTT.

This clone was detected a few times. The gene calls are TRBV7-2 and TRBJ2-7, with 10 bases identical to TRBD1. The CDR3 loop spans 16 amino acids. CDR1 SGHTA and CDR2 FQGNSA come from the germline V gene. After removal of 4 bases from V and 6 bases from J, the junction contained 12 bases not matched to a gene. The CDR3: CASSSGQGVIIGEQYF. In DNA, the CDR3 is TGTGCCAGCAGCTCAGGACAGGGGGTTATTATTGGCGAGCAGTACTTC.

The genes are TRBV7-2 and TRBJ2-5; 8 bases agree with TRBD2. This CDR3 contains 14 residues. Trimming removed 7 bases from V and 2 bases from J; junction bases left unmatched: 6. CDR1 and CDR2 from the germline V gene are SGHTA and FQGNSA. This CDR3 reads CASNGGGYQETQYF. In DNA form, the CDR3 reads TGTGCCAGCAATGGCGGGGGGTATCAAGAGACCCAGTACTTC.

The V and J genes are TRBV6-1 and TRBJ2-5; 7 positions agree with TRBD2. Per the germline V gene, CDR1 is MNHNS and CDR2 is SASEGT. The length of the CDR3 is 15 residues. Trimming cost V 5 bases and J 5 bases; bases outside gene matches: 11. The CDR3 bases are TGTGCCAGCAGTACCACCGGACGTAGCGGGGAGACCCAGTACTTC. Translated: CASSTTGRSGETQYF.

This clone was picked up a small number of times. Here the CDR3 reads CASSSGGNTIYF. The CDR3 DNA follows: TGTGCCAGCAGCTCGGGAGGAAACACCATATATTTT. V gene TRBV7-9 combines with J gene TRBJ1-3; no definite D call. This CDR3 spans 12 amino acids. Trimming stripped 4 bases from V and 4 bases from J, with 5 bases between. From germline, CDR1 is SEHNR and CDR2 FQNEAQ (reference sequence).

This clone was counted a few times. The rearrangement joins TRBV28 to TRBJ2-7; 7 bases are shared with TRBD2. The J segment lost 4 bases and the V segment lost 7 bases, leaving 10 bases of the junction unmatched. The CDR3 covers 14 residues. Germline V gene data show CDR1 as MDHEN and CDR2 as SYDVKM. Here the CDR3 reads CASNFPGTMYEQYF. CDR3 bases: TGTGCCAGCAATTTCCCCGGGACTATGTACGAGCAGTACTTC.

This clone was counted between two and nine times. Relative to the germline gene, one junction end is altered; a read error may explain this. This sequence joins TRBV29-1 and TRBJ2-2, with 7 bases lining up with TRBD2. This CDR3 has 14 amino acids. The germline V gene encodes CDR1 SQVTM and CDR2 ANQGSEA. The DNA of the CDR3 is TGCAGCGTGGAAGAGGTCGGGGGGTCCGGGGAGCTGTTTTTT. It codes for CSVEEVGGSGELFF.

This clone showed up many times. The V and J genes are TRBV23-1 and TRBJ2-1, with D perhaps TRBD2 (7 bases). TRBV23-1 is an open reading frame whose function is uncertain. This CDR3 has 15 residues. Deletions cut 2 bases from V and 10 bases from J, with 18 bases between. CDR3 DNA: TGCGCCAGCAGTCAAGAGCTCCGGGGGGCCGAAGAGCAGTTCTTC. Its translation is CASSQELRGAEEQFF.

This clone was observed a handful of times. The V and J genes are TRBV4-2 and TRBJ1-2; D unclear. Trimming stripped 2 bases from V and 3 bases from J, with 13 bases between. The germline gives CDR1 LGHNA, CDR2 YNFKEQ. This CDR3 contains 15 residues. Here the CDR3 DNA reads TGTGCCAGCAGCCAACCGGGAGCATGGGACTATGGCTACACCTTC. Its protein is CASSQPGAWDYGYTF.

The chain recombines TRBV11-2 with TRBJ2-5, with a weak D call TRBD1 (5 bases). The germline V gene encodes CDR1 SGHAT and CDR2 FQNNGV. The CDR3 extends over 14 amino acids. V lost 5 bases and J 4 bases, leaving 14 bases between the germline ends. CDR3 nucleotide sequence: TGTGCCAGCAGCCGTAGGGGCGTCCGAGAGACCCAGTACTTC. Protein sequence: CASSRRGVRETQYF. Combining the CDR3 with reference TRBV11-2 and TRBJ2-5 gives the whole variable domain EAGVAQSPRYKIIEKRQSVAFWCNPISGHATLYWYQQILGQGPKLLIQFQNNGVVDDSQLPKDRFSAERLKGVDSTLKIQPAKLEDSAVYLCASSRRGVRETQYFGPGTRLLVL.

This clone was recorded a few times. The CDR3 nucleotides are TGTGCCAGCTCACCTTCCGAGCTGCCCTACAATGAGCAGTTCTTC. Translated: CASSPSELPYNEQFF. The chain employs TRBV18 and TRBJ2-1, with D unclear. This CDR3 contains 15 residues. V lost 3 bases and J lost 2, with 11 bases in between. CDR1 is KGHSH, CDR2 LQKENI, per germline.

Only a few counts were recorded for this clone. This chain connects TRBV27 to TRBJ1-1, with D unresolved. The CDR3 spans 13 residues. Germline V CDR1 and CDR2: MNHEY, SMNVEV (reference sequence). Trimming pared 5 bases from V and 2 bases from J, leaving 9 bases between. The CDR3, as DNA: TGTGCCAGCAGTCCCTTGAGAAACACTGAAGCTTTCTTT. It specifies CASSPLRNTEAFF.

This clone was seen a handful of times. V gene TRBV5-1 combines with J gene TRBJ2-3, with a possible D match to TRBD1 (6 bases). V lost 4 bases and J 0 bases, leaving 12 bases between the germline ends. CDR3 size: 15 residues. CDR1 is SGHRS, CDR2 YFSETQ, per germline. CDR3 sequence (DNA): TGCGCCAGCAGCCCCGGGACACCGAGCACAGATACGCAGTATTTT. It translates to CASSPGTPSTDTQYF.

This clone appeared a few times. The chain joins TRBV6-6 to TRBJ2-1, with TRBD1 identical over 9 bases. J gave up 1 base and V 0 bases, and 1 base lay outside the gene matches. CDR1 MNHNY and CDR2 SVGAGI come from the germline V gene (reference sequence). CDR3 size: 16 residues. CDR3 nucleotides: TGTGCCAGCAGTTACTCACAGGGGGCATCCTACAATGAGCAGTTCTTC. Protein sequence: CASSYSQGASYNEQFF.

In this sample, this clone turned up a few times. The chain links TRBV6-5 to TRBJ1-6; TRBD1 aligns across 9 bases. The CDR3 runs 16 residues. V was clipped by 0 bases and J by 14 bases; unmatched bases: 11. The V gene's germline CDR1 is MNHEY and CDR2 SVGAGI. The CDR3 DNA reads TGTGCCAGCAGTTACTCCATGACAGGGGGGCATTTCACCCTCCACTTT. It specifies CASSYSMTGGHFTLHF.

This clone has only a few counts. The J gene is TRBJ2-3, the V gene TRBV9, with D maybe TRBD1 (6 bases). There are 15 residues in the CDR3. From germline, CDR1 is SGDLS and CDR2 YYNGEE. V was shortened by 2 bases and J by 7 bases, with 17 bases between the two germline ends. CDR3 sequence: CASSVAGTTHNTQYF. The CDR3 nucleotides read TGTGCCAGCAGCGTCGCCGGGACAACCCATAATACGCAGTATTTT.

The CDR3 is CASSQGPGNYGYTF. The DNA for the CDR3 is TGTGCCAGCAGTCAGGGCCCCGGTAACTATGGCTACACCTTC. The rearrangement joins TRBV6-4 to TRBJ1-2, with a possible D match to TRBD1 (5 bases). Between the trimmed V and J ends, which lost 5 bases and 1 base, there was a span of 11 bases. The CDR3 covers 14 residues. Germline values: CDR1 MRHNA, CDR2 SNTAGT.

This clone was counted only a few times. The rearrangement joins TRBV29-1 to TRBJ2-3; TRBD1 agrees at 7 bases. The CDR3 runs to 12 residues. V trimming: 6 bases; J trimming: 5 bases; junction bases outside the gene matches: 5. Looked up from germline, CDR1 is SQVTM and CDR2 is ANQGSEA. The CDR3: CSVRQGGDTQYF. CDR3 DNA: TGCAGCGTCCGACAGGGTGGAGATACGCAGTATTTT.

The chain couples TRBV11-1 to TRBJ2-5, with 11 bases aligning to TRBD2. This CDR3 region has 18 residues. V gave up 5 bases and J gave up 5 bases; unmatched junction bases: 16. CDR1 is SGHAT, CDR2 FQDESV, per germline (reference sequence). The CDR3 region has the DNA TGTGCCAGCAGCCCCTTTCGAAGGACTAGCGGGCAGAGGGAGACCCAGTACTTC. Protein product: CASSPFRRTSGQRETQYF.

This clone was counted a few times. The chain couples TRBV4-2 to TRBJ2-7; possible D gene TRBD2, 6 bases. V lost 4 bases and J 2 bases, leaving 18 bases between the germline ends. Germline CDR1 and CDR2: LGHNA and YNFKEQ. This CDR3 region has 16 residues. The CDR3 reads CASSPSGTWLTYEQYF. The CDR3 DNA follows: TGTGCCAGCAGCCCATCCGGGACTTGGTTAACCTACGAGCAGTACTTC.

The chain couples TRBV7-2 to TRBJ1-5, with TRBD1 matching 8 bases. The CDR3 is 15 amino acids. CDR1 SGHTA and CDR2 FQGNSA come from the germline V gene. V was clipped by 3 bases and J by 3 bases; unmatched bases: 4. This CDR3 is CASSFTGGLNQPQHF. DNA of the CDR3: TGTGCCAGCAGCTTTACAGGGGGACTCAATCAGCCCCAGCATTTT. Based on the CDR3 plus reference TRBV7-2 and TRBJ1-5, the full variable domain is GAGVSQSPSNKVTEKGKDVELRCDPISGHTALYWYRQSLGQGLEFLIYFQGNSAPDKSGLPSDRFSAERTGGSVSTLTIQRTQQEDSAVYLCASSFTGGLNQPQHFGDGTRLSIL.

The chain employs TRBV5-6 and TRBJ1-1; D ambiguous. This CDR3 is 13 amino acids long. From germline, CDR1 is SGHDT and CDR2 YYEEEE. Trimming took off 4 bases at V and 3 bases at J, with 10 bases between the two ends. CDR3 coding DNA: TGTGCCAGCAGCCCCGCCCGGTACACTGAAGCTTTCTTT. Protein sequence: CASSPARYTEAFF.

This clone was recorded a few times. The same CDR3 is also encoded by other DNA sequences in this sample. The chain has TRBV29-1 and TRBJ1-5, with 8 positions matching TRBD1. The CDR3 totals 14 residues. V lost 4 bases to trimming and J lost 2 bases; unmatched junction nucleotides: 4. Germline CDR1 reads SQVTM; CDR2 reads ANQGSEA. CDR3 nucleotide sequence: TGCAGCGTTGGGACAGGGAGCGGCAATCAGCCCCAGCATTTT. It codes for CSVGTGSGNQPQHF.

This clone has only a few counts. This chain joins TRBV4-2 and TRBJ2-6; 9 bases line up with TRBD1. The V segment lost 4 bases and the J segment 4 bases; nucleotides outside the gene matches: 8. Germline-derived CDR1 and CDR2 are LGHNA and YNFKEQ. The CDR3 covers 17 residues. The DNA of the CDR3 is TGTGCCAGCAGCCCACAGGGGGCAAGTGGAGGGGCCAACGTCCTGACTTTC. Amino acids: CASSPQGASGGANVLTF.

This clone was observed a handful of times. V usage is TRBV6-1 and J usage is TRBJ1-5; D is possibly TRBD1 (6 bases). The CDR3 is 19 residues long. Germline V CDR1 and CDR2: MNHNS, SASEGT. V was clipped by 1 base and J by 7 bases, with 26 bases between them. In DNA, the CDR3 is TGTGCCAGCAGTGAAGGTTACCATCTACAGGGAAAGATCGACCAGCCCCAGCATTTT. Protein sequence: CASSEGYHLQGKIDQPQHF.

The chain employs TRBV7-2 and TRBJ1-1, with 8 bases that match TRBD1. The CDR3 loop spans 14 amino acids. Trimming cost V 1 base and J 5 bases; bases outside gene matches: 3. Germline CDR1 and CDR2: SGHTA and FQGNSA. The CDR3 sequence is CASSLVTGGTEAFF. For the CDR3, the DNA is TGTGCCAGCAGCTTAGTTACAGGGGGGACTGAAGCTTTCTTT.

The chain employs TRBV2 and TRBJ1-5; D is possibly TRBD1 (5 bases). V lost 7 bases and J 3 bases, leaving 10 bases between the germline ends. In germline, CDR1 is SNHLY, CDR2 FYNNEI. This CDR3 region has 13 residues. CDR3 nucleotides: TGTGCCAGCAACCCAGGGTTCAATCAGCCCCAGCATTTT. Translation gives CASNPGFNQPQHF.

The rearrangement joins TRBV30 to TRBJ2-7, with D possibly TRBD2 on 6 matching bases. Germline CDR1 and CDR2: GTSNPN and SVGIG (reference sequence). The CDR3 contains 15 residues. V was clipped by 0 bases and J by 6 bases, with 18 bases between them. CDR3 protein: CAWSVFREVVREQYF. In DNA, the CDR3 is TGTGCCTGGAGTGTATTCAGGGAGGTTGTGCGCGAGCAGTACTTC.

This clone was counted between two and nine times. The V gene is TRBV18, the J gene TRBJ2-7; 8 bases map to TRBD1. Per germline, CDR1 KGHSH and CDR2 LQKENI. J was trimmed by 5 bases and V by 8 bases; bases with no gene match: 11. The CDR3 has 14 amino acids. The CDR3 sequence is CASRTGTGGHEQYF. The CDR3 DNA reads TGTGCCAGCCGGACAGGGACAGGAGGGCACGAGCAGTACTTC.

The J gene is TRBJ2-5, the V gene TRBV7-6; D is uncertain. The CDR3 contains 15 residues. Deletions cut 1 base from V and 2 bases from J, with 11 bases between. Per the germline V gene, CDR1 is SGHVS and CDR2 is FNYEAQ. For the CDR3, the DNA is TGTGCCAGCAGCTTAGTGGCAGGCCTACAAGAGACCCAGTACTTC. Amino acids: CASSLVAGLQETQYF.

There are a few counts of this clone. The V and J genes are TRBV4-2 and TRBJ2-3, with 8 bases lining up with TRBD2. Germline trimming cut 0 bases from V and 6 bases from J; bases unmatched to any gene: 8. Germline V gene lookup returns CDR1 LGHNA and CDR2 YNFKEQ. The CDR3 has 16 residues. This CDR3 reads CASSQETAGEADTQYF. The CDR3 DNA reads TGTGCCAGCAGCCAAGAAACAGCGGGAGAGGCGGATACGCAGTATTTT.